Listed below are T cell receptor beta chains from one sample, sequenced in a study of identical twins. TCRdb reprocessed the 5' RACE reads via MiXCR and lists one record per CDR3 protein. The sample has around 220,000 distinct CDR3 sequences; roughly a tenth are singletons. Material: memory T cells sorted from blood. These receptors all stem from a man aged 50 to 59 in good health. Both conserved end residues are part of each CDR3. D genes are given only for firm matches. A clone size is listed for some rows: how often the clone was seen (once, few, many), or a class if it is expanded.

>-|TRBJ2-7|TRBV20-1|-
CSANNPLLGGTVHYEQYF
TGCAGTGCTAACAATCCCCTCCTGGGCGGGACAGTTCACTACGAGCAGTACTTC
>-|TRBJ1-1|TRBV10-3|-
CAISESKLSNTEAFF
TGTGCCATCAGTGAGTCGAAGCTATCGAACACTGAAGCTTTCTTT
>-|TRBJ1-1|TRBV6-1|-
CASTPTRNTEAFF
TGTGCCAGCACCCCGACAAGAAACACTGAAGCTTTCTTT
>-|TRBJ1-3|TRBV5-1|many
CASRQSSGNTIYF
TGCGCCAGCCGACAGTCCTCTGGAAACACCATATATTTT
>-|TRBJ2-5|TRBV3-1|few
CASSHRGADGETQYF
TGTGCCAGCAGCCACCGGGGGGCTGATGGAGAGACCCAGTACTTC
>TRBD2|TRBJ2-2|TRBV7-6|-
CASSRTGTSGRNAGELFF
TGTGCCAGCAGTAGAACCGGGACTAGCGGGAGAAACGCCGGGGAGCTGTTTTTT
>-|TRBJ2-3|TRBV7-3|few
CASSWMGRTTDTQYF
TGTGCCAGCAGCTGGATGGGGAGGACTACAGATACGCAGTATTTT
>TRBD2|TRBJ2-5|TRBV29-1|-
CSALSGRSQETQYF
TGCAGCGCCCTTAGCGGGAGAAGCCAAGAGACCCAGTACTTC
>TRBD2|TRBJ2-7|TRBV15|many
CATSRSGTSGYEQYF
TGTGCCACCAGCAGATCTGGGACTAGTGGGTACGAGCAGTACTTC
>TRBD2|TRBJ2-5|TRBV28|-
CASSLGGGAEETQYF
TGTGCCAGCAGTTTGGGCGGGGGGGCGGAAGAGACCCAGTACTTC
>-|TRBJ1-1|TRBV7-2|few
CASSLFGVRNTEAFF
TGTGCCAGCAGCTTATTCGGGGTTCGAAACACTGAAGCTTTCTTT
>-|TRBJ2-4|TRBV29-1|many
CSVVLAVSGLENIQYF
TGCAGCGTTGTTCTAGCCGTGTCTGGGTTGGAGAACATTCAGTACTTC
>-|TRBJ1-6|TRBV12-3/TRBV12-4|many
CASSWSSYNSPLHF
TGTGCCAGCAGTTGGAGCTCCTATAATTCACCCCTCCACTTT
>-|TRBJ2-6|TRBV2|-
CASGSEAGANVLTF
TGTGCCAGCGGCAGTGAGGCTGGGGCCAACGTCCTGACTTTC
>-|TRBJ2-7|TRBV6-1|-
CASSAGARYEQYF
TGTGCCAGCAGTGCCGGGGCCCGCTACGAGCAGTACTTC
>-|TRBJ1-1|TRBV10-3|many
CAISVAGANTEAFF
TGTGCCATCAGTGTGGCAGGGGCGAACACTGAAGCTTTCTTT
>TRBD1|TRBJ2-7|TRBV28|few
CASWRTGAPYEQYF
TGTGCCAGCTGGCGGACAGGAGCGCCCTACGAGCAGTACTTC
>-|TRBJ1-1|TRBV6-5|many
CASSSSPQGTEAFF
TGTGCCAGCAGTTCCTCACCCCAGGGCACTGAAGCTTTCTTT
>TRBD1|TRBJ2-3|TRBV29-1|few
CSAQGVQGTDTQYF
TGCAGCGCGCAGGGGGTGCAAGGAACAGATACGCAGTATTTT
>-|TRBJ2-2|TRBV25-1|few
CASSAQTGTANTGELFF
TGTGCCAGCAGTGCCCAAACCGGGACGGCGAACACCGGGGAGCTGTTTTTT
>TRBD2|TRBJ2-7|TRBV5-6|-
CASSLEGTSGGAYEQYF
TGTGCCAGCAGCTTGGAAGGGACTAGCGGCGGGGCCTACGAGCAGTACTTC
>-|TRBJ1-5|TRBV20-1|many
CSAKAVAGQPQHF
TGCAGTGCTAAAGCCGTGGCGGGACAGCCCCAGCATTTT
>TRBD1|TRBJ1-5|TRBV28|-
CASTSRTGTYQPQHF
TGTGCCAGCACTTCCCGGACAGGGACCTATCAGCCCCAGCATTTT
>-|TRBJ2-1|TRBV4-1|-
CASSPTLGASSNEQFF
TGCGCCAGCAGCCCTACCCTCGGGGCTAGCAGCAATGAGCAGTTCTTC
>-|TRBJ1-4|TRBV6-2/TRBV6-3|many
CASSYSPSAEKLFF
TGTGCCAGCAGTTACTCACCATCTGCTGAAAAACTGTTTTTT
>TRBD1|TRBJ2-2|TRBV12-3/TRBV12-4|-
CAIKHNRDREFANTGELFF
TGTGCCATCAAGCACAACCGGGACAGGGAATTCGCGAACACCGGGGAGCTGTTTTTT
>TRBD1|TRBJ2-4|TRBV15|many
CATSSEKTGNAKNIQYF
TGTGCCACCAGCAGTGAAAAGACAGGGAACGCCAAAAACATTCAGTACTTC
>-|TRBJ1-2|TRBV16|few
CASSQLPGSYGYTF
TGTGCCAGCAGCCAATTACCGGGAAGCTATGGCTACACCTTC